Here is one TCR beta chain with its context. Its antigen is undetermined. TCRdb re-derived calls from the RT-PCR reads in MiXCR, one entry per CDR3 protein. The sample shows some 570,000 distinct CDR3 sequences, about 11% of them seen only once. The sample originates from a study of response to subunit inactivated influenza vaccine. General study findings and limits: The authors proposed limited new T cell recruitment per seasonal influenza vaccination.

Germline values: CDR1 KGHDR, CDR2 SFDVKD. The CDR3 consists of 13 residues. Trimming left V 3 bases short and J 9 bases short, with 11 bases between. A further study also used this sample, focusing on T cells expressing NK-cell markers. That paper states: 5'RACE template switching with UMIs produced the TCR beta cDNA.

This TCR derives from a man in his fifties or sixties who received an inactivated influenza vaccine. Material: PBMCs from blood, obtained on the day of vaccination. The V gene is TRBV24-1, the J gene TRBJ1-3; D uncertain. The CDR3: CATSDVRRGTIYF. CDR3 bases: TGTGCCACCAGTGATGTCCGGCGCGGCACCATATATTTT.